This T cell receptor beta chain was profiled in a study of cytomegalovirus exposure and HLA in healthy donors (TCRdb year 2017). Regarding the study in general: In an earlier analysis of 587 of the donors, about 270 Gb of sequence data and 100 million or so unique TCR beta sequences from approximately 180 million T cells were reported. Approximately 310 gigabases of sequencing data and approximately 84 million unique TCR sequences were included in an early release covering roughly 700 HLA-typed donors. Among the approximately 420 genotyped donors, more than 70% belonged to the genetic ancestry cluster associated with self-reported Caucasian donors. The study aimed to test whether cataloging public T cell receptors could reveal signatures of past pathogen exposure. The T cell repertoires of 550 to 850 subjects were profiled by immunosequencing and related to cytomegalovirus serostatus. Along with the roughly 670-subject first cohort, a separate validation cohort of over a hundred different subjects was used. To predict cytomegalovirus infection status, the study combined high-throughput TCR immunosequencing, statistical association of individual TCRs with disease status, and machine learning. A later analysis re-analyzed previously published TCR beta repertoires from about 730 donors and added high-resolution HLA genotyping to study TCR occurrence patterns. In the later analysis, no new phenotypic data were used to find candidate immune exposures; instead, reliance was placed on TCR beta sequences and their occurrence across donors. To decide whether each TCR beta V gene segment behaved as functional or pseudogenic, an earlier analysis of several hundred of the donors relied on high-throughput TCR beta sequencing. Donor age, sex, ethnicity and CMV serostatus were compiled alongside the repertoire data. A later genetic analysis took genome-wide SNP genotypes for about three fifths of the 666 donors and used that subset as a discovery cohort. All discovery cohort repertoires had been generated on a single sequencing platform. Both class I and class II loci were covered by HLA typing, at four-digit resolution. The number of typed donors differed by locus: 629-630 for A, B, C, DRB1 and DQB1; some 500 for DQA1; fewer than 610 for DPA1; and some 430 for DPB1. Because of strong linkage in the cohort, four or five DR-DQ haplotypes were treated as single units for association and clustering. Across 300 to 400 genotyped donors of the cohort, an average of about 240,000 unique TCR beta nucleotide sequences per donor were sequenced, and approximately 19% of those sequences were non-productive.

Paper-wide results and their limitations: In this cohort, only TCR beta chains were sequenced, and detectable features were limited by the absence of alpha or paired-chain data. In an earlier analysis of roughly 560 of the donors, most TCR beta V segments were observed in productive rearrangements about 90% or about 30% of the time, broadly matching IMGT annotations. In a later analysis, TCR association rates were found to vary across HLA loci, with the most associated TCRs seen for DRB1 alleles and the fewest for HLA-C alleles. A later analysis reported that several top co-occurrence clusters appeared linked to parvovirus B19, influenza, CMV and Epstein-Barr virus. A later analysis found that most CMV-associated TCR beta chains appeared HLA-restricted, with HLA associations seemingly driven largely by CMV exposure. A later genetic analysis associated a missense DCLRE1C variant with V-gene and J-gene trimming of TCR beta chains, and an independent cohort replicated the association. Three of the identified cytomegalovirus-associated TCR beta chains were confirmed in vitro to be specific for cytomegalovirus antigens. The only immune exposure information available for the cohort was CMV serostatus. While some public TCRs were present in many individuals, most TCR sequences turned up only very rarely across donors. The study gave a list of some 150 TCR beta chains associated with cytomegalovirus. In a later genetic analysis, fewer N-insertions in productive TCRs were reported among donors in an Asian-associated ancestry cluster than the roughly 700-donor mean. Because some donors lacked HLA typing at each locus, the association tests relied only on the typed subset. When HLA alleles, especially DR and DQ, strongly co-occurred, TCR associations were difficult to assign to individual alleles. A further reported finding was that TCR beta sequences accurately predicted the HLA-A and HLA-B alleles for most subjects in the first cohort. In a later analysis, more than 15,000 TCR beta sequences were associated with specific HLA alleles at a false discovery rate of 0.05. Compared with equally common non-associated chains, HLA-associated TCR beta chains in a later analysis were more clonally expanded and had lower generation probabilities. A cluster of highly shared sequence variants was judged likely to represent a technical artifact of the sequencing pipeline. Correlated functional status among segregating V segments might reflect linkage disequilibrium, but an unknown experimental factor could not be ruled out. Roughly uniform sequencing depth across donors was assumed in presence/absence analyses, although this assumption may not hold. Because the 87-base-pair reads could not distinguish some IMGT-functional V segments, including TRBV6-2 and TRBV6-3, those segments were excluded. The authors suggested that the approach could potentially be generalized to other disease states and immunological phenotypes. In both the original and validation cohorts, the classifier was reported to diagnose cytomegalovirus status with high specificity and sensitivity. Because counts were too low, about 18 rarely observed V segments, including chromosome 9 orphons, were excluded from the earlier analysis of several hundred of the donors.

Libraries were constructed by the immunoSEQ multiplex PCR assay. A mixture of 60 forward primers for TCR Vbeta segments and 13 reverse primers for TCR Jbeta segments was used in the multiplex PCR. The CDR3 region of rearranged TCR beta genes was amplified from genomic DNA by a multiplex PCR assay. Amplified TCR beta libraries were sequenced as 87-base-pair reads on the Illumina HiSeq System. The study's own analysis went as follows. A later analysis tallied roughly 80 million unique TCR beta chains across the approximately 670 repertoires, and 10 million to 11 million of those chains were shared by two or more donors. To remove PCR and sequencing errors, raw reads were error-corrected and collapsed into unique sequences using a nearest-neighbor algorithm that merged closely related sequences. Alignment of CDR3 sequences to IMGT reference sequences was used to assign V, D and J gene segments. For a sequence to be retained, a match of at least six nucleotides was required to both a V gene segment and a J gene segment. Rearrangements were called productive when the CDR3 lacked stop codons and stayed in frame with V and J; all others were non-productive. CDR3 was defined by IMGT convention, running from the second conserved V-encoded cysteine to the conserved J-encoded phenylalanine. In an earlier analysis of approximately 500 of the donors, sequences lacking an unambiguous match to a single V gene segment were excluded. In an earlier analysis of some 590 of the donors, a V segment was called functional when productive rearrangements were above 56.7%, and segregating when the standard deviation between donors exceeded 5%. To diagnose cytomegalovirus status from the catalog of TCR beta chain sequences, a statistical classification framework was built. In a later analysis, TCR nucleotide sequences were compared against IMGT/GENE-DB human TR gene sequences so that V and J genes could be assigned. A later analysis assigned CDR3 sequences and most-parsimonious VDJ recombination scenarios with the TCRdist pipeline. In a later analysis, each TCR beta chain was defined by its CDR3 amino acid sequence together with its V-gene family, and reads lacking a unique V-gene family were excluded. A later analysis removed 550 to 650 highly shared, low-generation-probability nucleotide sequences to deal with suspected cross-contamination and a sequencing artifact. In a later analysis, a clonal expansion index for each public chain was calculated from normalized within-repertoire ranks of inferred template counts. A later analysis computed generation probabilities with a VDJ recombination model fitted to out-of-frame rearrangements, and checked the results against IGoR. In a later analysis, TCR-TCR, TCR-HLA and TCR-CMV co-occurrence was scored with hypergeometric tests, and a repertoire-size bias correction was applied to TCR pairs. A later analysis estimated false discovery rates by permuting HLA or CMV assignments 20 times. In a later analysis, co-occurring TCRs were grouped with DBSCAN, and TCRdist sequence similarity was added when clustering was performed within HLA-allele-positive subsets. Co-occurrence clustering excluded repertoires with fewer than 30,000 or more than 120,000 public chains, plus five with anomalous nucleotide sharing. Drawn from immuneACCESS, this table holds only the in-frame rearrangements with V and J called that TCRdb kept. Clones are partly lost; checked studies trace under half to an unresolved V gene and leave the rest unexplained. D and trimming come from the DNA, and the V and J calls and clone size come from that table. This sample comprises around 65,000 clones, about 68% of them detected only once. The top ten hold about 7.4% of the sample.

The cohort comprised 666 healthy bone marrow donors. At the time of sampling, all cohort members were nominally healthy, though unrecorded immune exposures were likely present. The donor tested CMV seropositive, placing the donor among the 289 seropositive members of the cohort. A peripheral blood sample was collected from each donor, and TCR beta sequencing was performed on peripheral blood mononuclear cells. Genomic DNA extraction from the blood cell samples was performed with the Qiagen DNeasy Blood Extraction Kit. For this clone: The specificity of this receptor is unknown. No per-base quality is available; no much larger clone lies one base away.

There are 12 amino acids in the CDR3, from cysteine to phenylalanine inclusive. Only the CDR3 region is kept as DNA, spanning 36 bases read in frame from base 1. In this chain, TRBV12-2 is recombined with TRBJ2-3; the table's D call TRBD2 went unverified against the DNA. TRBV12-2 is a listed pseudogene. The clonotype was recovered from a woman in her twenties or thirties in good health and CMV-seropositive. Sequenced material: PBMCs. CDR3 loop: CASRPRGNTQYF. The bases are TGTGCAAGTCGCCCTCGGGGAAATACGCAGTATTTT.